The 21 T cell receptor beta chains below all came from one sample that was sequenced in a study of T cell responses to AZD1222 COVID-19 vaccine (dated by TCRdb to about 2021). Library generation was performed with the immunoSEQ multiplex PCR assay. This is the immuneACCESS table as TCRdb keeps it, with only in-frame sequences that have V and J called. A part of the clones is gone; compared with another copy, unresolved V genes explain less than half, and the rest is unexplained. For this sample the table gives some 120,000 clones, of which roughly 90% were detected only once. The top ten constitute around 5.3% of the sample. The sample's time point label, in plain terms: about 28 days (+/-7) after the second vaccine dose. The sample consisted of peripheral blood, taken 28 days after the second AZD1222 dose. The receptors derive from an adult who received the AZD1222 COVID-19 vaccine.

J is TRBJ2-6 and V is TRBV5-1, with D unresolved. CDR3 length equals 17 residues. V was cut by 0 bases and J by 0 bases, with 10 bases left in between. Germline values: CDR1 SGHRS, CDR2 YFSETQ. The CDR3 DNA reads as TGCGCCAGCAGCTTGGCAGTGACGGGCTCTGGGGCCAACGTCCTGACTTTC. Amino acid sequence: CASSLAVTGSGANVLTF.

V and J are TRBV5-4 and TRBJ2-5, with 7 bases identical to TRBD1. J lost 2 bases, V lost 4 bases, and 2 bases had no gene match. Germline assignment: CDR1 SGHNT and CDR2 YYREEE (reference sequence). The CDR3 covers 13 residues. DNA for the CDR3: TGTGCCAGCAGCCCGGGACAGCAAGAGACCCAGTACTTC. This translates into CASSPGQQETQYF. The full variable domain, completed using reference TRBV5-4 and TRBJ2-5, is ETGVTQSPTHLIKTRGQQVTLRCSSQSGHNTVSWYQQALGQGPQFIFQYYREEENGRGNFPPRFSGLQFPNYSSELNVNALELDDSALYLCASSPGQQETQYFGPGTRLLVL.

The gene calls are TRBV7-2 and TRBJ1-5; D may be TRBD1 (5 bases). This CDR3 spans 15 amino acids. From germline, CDR1 is SGHTA and CDR2 FQGNSA. V lost 2 bases and J lost 7, with 15 bases in between. This CDR3 reads CASSLYVGLEQPQHF. CDR3 DNA: TGTGCCAGCAGCTTATATGTGGGGCTGGAACAGCCCCAGCATTTT.

This clone was counted only a few times. The gene calls are TRBV10-3 and TRBJ2-3; no clear D. The CDR3 is made up of 14 amino acids. Trimming cost V 3 bases and J 2 bases, with 9 bases left between them. Germline values: CDR1 ENHRY, CDR2 SYGVKD. The CDR3 bases are TGTGCCATCAGTGAAGACCGAAACACAGATACGCAGTATTTT. Its translation is CAISEDRNTDTQYF.

The rearrangement links TRBV19 to TRBJ1-6; D is perhaps TRBD1 (5 bases). Trimming removed 9 bases at V and 9 bases at J, with 15 bases between. Germline CDR1 is LNHDA and CDR2 is SQIVND (reference sequence). The CDR3 has 13 residues. The chain's CDR3 is CASGQGLGSPLHF. In DNA form, the CDR3 reads TGTGCCAGCGGGCAGGGTCTAGGTTCACCCCTCCACTTT.

This clone was seen only once. V is TRBV30 and J is TRBJ1-2; D uncertain. This CDR3 comprises 15 residues. Per germline, CDR1 GTSNPN and CDR2 SVGIG (reference sequence). The V end was cut by 0 bases, the J end by 0 bases, with 11 bases between. CDR3 amino acids: CAWSVGSWSNYGYTF. The DNA of the CDR3 is TGTGCCTGGAGTGTGGGTAGTTGGTCTAACTATGGCTACACCTTC. Variable domain in full (rest from reference TRBV30 and TRBJ1-2): SQTIHQWPATLVQPVGSPLSLECTVEGTSNPNLYWYRQAAGRGLQLLFYSVGIGQISSEVPQNLSASRPQDRQFILSSKKLLLSDSGFYLCAWSVGSWSNYGYTFGSGTRLTVV.

For this clone: Sequence at one end of the junction differs from germline and may be a read error. The J gene is TRBJ1-1, the V gene TRBV7-7, with D unresolved. Germline lookup yields CDR1 SSHAT and CDR2 FNYEAQ (reference sequence). This CDR3 has 13 residues. DNA for the CDR3: TGTGCTAGCAGCTTAGAACAGAACACTGAAGCTTTCTTT. Its translation is CASSLEQNTEAFF.

Of note for this clone: Other DNA sequences within the sample encode an identical CDR3. The chain combines TRBV3-1 (or the pseudogene TRBV3-2) with TRBJ1-1; 7 bases are a match to TRBD1. This CDR3 has 13 residues. V lost 1 base, J lost 6 bases, and 2 bases stayed unmatched. Germline CDR1 is LGHDT and CDR2 is YNNKEL (reference sequence). The CDR3 nucleotides are TGTGCCAGCAGCCAAGGACAGGGAGCTGAAGCTTTCTTT. This codes for CASSQGQGAEAFF.

The chain links TRBV5-1 to TRBJ2-1, with D unresolved. The CDR3 contains 13 residues. Germline V lookup: CDR1 SGHRS, CDR2 YFSETQ. Trimming removed 0 bases from V and 4 bases from J, with 5 bases in between. CDR3 coding DNA: TGCGCCAGCAGCTTGGAACAGTACAATGAGCAGTTCTTC. This sequence encodes CASSLEQYNEQFF. Full variable domain (missing parts from reference TRBV5-1 and TRBJ2-1): KAGVTQTPRYLIKTRGQQVTLSCSPISGHRSVSWYQQTPGQGLQFLFEYFSETQRNKGNFPGRFSGRQFSNSRSEMNVSTLELGDSALYLCASSLEQYNEQFFGPGTRLTVL.

This clone appeared once. The chain recombines TRBV18 with TRBJ2-7; D ambiguous. There are 14 residues in the CDR3. Trimming left V 8 bases short and J 0 bases short, with 14 bases between. The germline CDR1 and CDR2 sequences are KGHSH and LQKENI. CDR3 amino acids: CASRWDQNSYEQYF. CDR3 bases: TGTGCCAGCCGTTGGGATCAGAACTCCTACGAGCAGTACTTC.

The V gene is TRBV5-1, the J gene TRBJ1-2, with 7 bases matching TRBD1. The CDR3 is made up of 14 amino acids. The germline gives CDR1 SGHRS, CDR2 YFSETQ. V dropped 3 bases and J dropped 4; count of bases not matched to a gene: 6. The CDR3 coding sequence is TGCGCCAGCAGCTCTACAGGGGTGGGCTATGGCTACACCTTC. It translates to CASSSTGVGYGYTF.

The chain carries TRBV12-3 or TRBV12-4 and TRBJ2-1; no definite D call. The CDR3 covers 13 residues. Trimming shortened V by 6 bases and J by 0 bases, and 6 bases separated the two germline ends. The CDR3 region has the DNA TGTGCCAGCAGCCCTAGCTCCTACAATGAGCAGTTCTTC. Its protein is CASSPSSYNEQFF.

This clone appeared a single time. The rearrangement joins TRBV3-1 (or the pseudogene TRBV3-2) to TRBJ2-4; D is undetermined. The CDR3 has 17 residues. V was trimmed by 7 bases and J by 1 base, leaving 20 bases between them. Germline V lookup: CDR1 LGHDT, CDR2 YNNKEL (reference sequence). The CDR3 sequence is CASTPSTATAAKNIQYF. Here the CDR3 DNA reads TGTGCCAGCACCCCAAGTACAGCTACGGCGGCCAAAAACATTCAGTACTTC.

V and J are TRBV11-2 and TRBJ1-1; possible D gene TRBD1, 5 bases. Germline CDR1 and CDR2: SGHAT and FQNNGV. The CDR3 has 15 residues. Trimming took off 3 bases at V and 1 base at J, with 12 bases between the two ends. CDR3 loop: CASSLGLSTNTEAFF. Here the CDR3 DNA reads TGTGCCAGCAGCTTGGGACTGTCTACGAACACTGAAGCTTTCTTT.

This chain connects TRBV24-1 to TRBJ1-2; D remains unclear. Germline V gene sequence: CDR1 KGHDR, CDR2 SFDVKD. This CDR3 region has 12 residues. V was pared by 4 bases and J by 8 bases, with 10 bases between. The CDR3 DNA reads TGTGCCACCAGTGACCAGCACGGGGGCTACACCTTC. Its protein product is CATSDQHGGYTF.

The chain recombines TRBV5-6 with TRBJ1-1; D gene unclear. V was trimmed by 4 bases and J by 2 bases, leaving 3 bases between them. This CDR3 region has 11 residues. CDR1 and CDR2 from the germline V gene are SGHDT and YYEEEE. The CDR3 sequence is CASSRNTEAFF. The CDR3, as DNA: TGTGCCAGCAGCCGCAACACTGAAGCTTTCTTT.

The rearrangement links TRBV7-2 to TRBJ2-6; TRBD1 aligns across 9 bases. Germline values: CDR1 SGHTA, CDR2 FQGNSA. With 5 bases clipped from V and 1 base from J, the junction kept 12 bases outside the gene matches. The CDR3 runs to 19 residues. The CDR3 nucleotides read TGTGCCAGCAGCCCCCCTTTTGGGACAGGGTCGTCTGGGGCCAACGTCCTGACTTTC. As protein: CASSPPFGTGSSGANVLTF.

The rearrangement uses TRBV10-3 and TRBJ1-2, with 10 positions matching TRBD1. The CDR3 has 13 amino acids. V lost 6 bases, J lost 7 bases, and 5 bases stayed unmatched. From germline, CDR1 is ENHRY and CDR2 SYGVKD. CDR3 region: CAISPGTGVGYTF. The CDR3, as DNA: TGTGCCATCAGCCCCGGGACAGGGGTTGGCTACACCTTC.

This rearrangement joins TRBV19 to TRBJ1-1; a possible D gene is TRBD1 (5 bases). Germline assignment: CDR1 LNHDA and CDR2 SQIVND (reference sequence). This CDR3 comprises 15 residues. V lost 5 bases and J lost 0, with 13 bases in between. The CDR3 coding sequence is TGTGCCAGTAGTGAAAATGTACAGGTGAACACTGAAGCTTTCTTT. Its translation: CASSENVQVNTEAFF.

The gene calls are TRBV28 and TRBJ1-1, with a weak D call TRBD1 (6 bases). The length of the CDR3 is 15 residues. V lost 4 bases to trimming and J lost 4 bases, with 16 bases between them. CDR1 and CDR2 (germline): MDHEN, SYDVKM. The CDR3 sequence is CASSSLTGMGTEAFF. CDR3 coding DNA: TGTGCCAGCAGTTCACTTACAGGGATGGGCACTGAAGCTTTCTTT.

The chain joins TRBV5-6 to TRBJ2-7; a possible D gene is TRBD2 (5 bases). The CDR3 is made up of 15 amino acids. The ends were cut back, 4 bases at V and 1 base at J, with 15 bases in the middle. Germline loops: CDR1 SGHDT, CDR2 YYEEEE. The CDR3: CASSRPGVGSYEQYF. CDR3 DNA sequence: TGTGCCAGCAGCCGGCCCGGGGTGGGGTCCTACGAGCAGTACTTC. Based on the CDR3 plus reference TRBV5-6 and TRBJ2-7, the full variable domain is DAGVTQSPTHLIKTRGQQVTLRCSPKSGHDTVSWYQQALGQGPQFIFQYYEEEERQRGNFPDRFSGHQFPNYSSELNVNALLLGDSALYLCASSRPGVGSYEQYFGPGTRLTVT.